This T cell receptor beta chain was documented in a study of blood T cells in healthy people across ages. Study findings and constraints: A greater number of naive CD4+ cells and higher diversity distinguished long-lived donors from aged donors.

As regards this clonotype: The antigen remains unidentified.

Germline assignment: CDR1 DFQATT and CDR2 SNEGSKA (reference sequence). This CDR3 is 12 amino acids long. Trimming took off 3 bases at V and 13 bases at J, with 18 bases between the two ends. The authors drew about 10 milliliters of peripheral blood from each donor. Isolation yielded PBMCs, at least 7 million per sample, in every case. Primers used in a second PCR of about 7 to 12 cycles were a sample-barcoded 5' primer and a J-beta primer mix. A template-switch adaptor that had 12 random nucleotides put a tag on each cDNA molecule. TCRdb used MiXCR to reprocess the 5' RACE reads, holding one entry per CDR3 protein. Found here are about 1.4 million distinct CDR3 sequences, roughly 60% of them singletons; the top ten hold about 6.7%.

This clonotype was obtained from a man between 18 and 35 years old in good health. Sample: blood. The rearrangement links TRBV20-1 to TRBJ1-1; a weak D match, TRBD1 (5 bases). The CDR3 DNA follows: TGCAGTGCTAGGGGTTTGGGGGAGGTATATTTCTTT. Encoded protein: CSARGLGEVYFF.